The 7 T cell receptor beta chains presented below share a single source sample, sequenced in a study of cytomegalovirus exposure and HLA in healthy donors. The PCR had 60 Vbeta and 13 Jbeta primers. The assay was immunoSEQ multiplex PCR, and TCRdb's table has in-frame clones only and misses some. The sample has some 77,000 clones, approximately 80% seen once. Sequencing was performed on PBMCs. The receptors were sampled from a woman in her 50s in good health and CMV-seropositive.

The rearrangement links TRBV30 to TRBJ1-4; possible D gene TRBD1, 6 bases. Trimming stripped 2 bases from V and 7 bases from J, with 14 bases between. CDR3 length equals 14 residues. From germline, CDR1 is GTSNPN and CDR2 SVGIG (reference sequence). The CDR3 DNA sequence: TGTGCCTGGAGTTCCGACAGGAGGACTGAAAAACTGTTTTTT. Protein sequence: CAWSSDRRTEKLFF.

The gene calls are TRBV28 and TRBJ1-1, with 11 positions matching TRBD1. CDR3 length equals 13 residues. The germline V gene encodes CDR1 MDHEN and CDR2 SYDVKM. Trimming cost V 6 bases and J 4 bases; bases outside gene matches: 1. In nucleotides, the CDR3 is TGTGCCAGCAGGGGGACAGGGGGCACTGAAGCTTTCTTT. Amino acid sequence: CASRGTGGTEAFF.

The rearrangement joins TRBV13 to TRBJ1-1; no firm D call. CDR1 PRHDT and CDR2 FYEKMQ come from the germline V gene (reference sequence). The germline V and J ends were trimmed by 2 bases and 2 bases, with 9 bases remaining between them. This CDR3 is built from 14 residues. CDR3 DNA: TGTGCCAGCAGCTTACCAGGCATAAACACTGAAGCTTTCTTT. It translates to CASSLPGINTEAFF.

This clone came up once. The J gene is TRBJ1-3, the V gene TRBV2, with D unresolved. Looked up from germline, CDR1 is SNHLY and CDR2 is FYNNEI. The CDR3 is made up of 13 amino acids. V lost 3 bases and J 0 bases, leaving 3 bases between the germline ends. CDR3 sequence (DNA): TGTGCCAGCAGTGACATCTCTGGAAACACCATATATTTT. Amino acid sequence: CASSDISGNTIYF.

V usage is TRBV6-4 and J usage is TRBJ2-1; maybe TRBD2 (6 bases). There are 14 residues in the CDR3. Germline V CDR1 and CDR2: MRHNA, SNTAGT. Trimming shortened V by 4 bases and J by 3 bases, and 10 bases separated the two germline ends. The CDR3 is CASSVGGDYNEQFF. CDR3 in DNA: TGTGCCAGCAGTGTGGGAGGCGACTACAATGAGCAGTTCTTC.

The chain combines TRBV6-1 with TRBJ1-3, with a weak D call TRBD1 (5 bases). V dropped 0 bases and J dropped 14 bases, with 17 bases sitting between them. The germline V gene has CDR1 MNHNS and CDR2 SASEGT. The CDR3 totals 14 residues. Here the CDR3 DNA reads TGTGCCAGCAGTGAAGCCTGGGGGGGAGCGCTCGTATATTTT. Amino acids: CASSEAWGGALVYF.

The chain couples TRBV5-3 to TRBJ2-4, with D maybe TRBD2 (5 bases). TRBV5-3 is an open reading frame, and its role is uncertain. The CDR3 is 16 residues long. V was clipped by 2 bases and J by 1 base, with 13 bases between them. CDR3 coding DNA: TGTGCCAGAAGCTTTATGGAGGACCTGGCCAAAAACATTCAGTACTTC. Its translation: CARSFMEDLAKNIQYF.